Below, one T cell receptor (beta chain) is given with its context. What it recognizes is unknown. Using immunoSEQ multiplex PCR, the repertoire was profiled, and TCRdb retains in-frame clones only, with some absent. The sample lists under 200,000 clones, 80% to 85% occurring once. Trimming took off 3 bases at V and 4 bases at J, with 16 bases between the two ends. The CDR3 extends over 15 amino acids. CDR1 is LNHDA and CDR2 is SQIVND in the germline V gene (reference sequence). This entry belongs to a study of cytomegalovirus exposure and HLA in healthy donors. Across the whole study: The same platform was used for the 120 validation repertoires and the roughly 730 first-cohort repertoires, a later analysis reported.

Findings and caveats of the study: In vitro confirmation showed a few CMV-associated chains to be CMV antigen specific.

Specimen: PBMCs. The sequence derives from a woman in her twenties or thirties in good health and CMV-seronegative. V gene TRBV19 combines with J gene TRBJ2-7; D may be TRBD2 (6 bases). CDR3 nucleotide sequence: TGTGCCAGTAGTATCCGGGACTCGTTGATTTACGAGCAGTACTTC. Its translation is CASSIRDSLIYEQYF.